The rows below give T cell receptor beta chains drawn from one sample of a study of cytomegalovirus exposure and HLA in healthy donors. The assay was immunoSEQ multiplex PCR, and TCRdb's table has in-frame clones only and misses some. Of 93,000 or so clones listed, around four fifths are singletons. Material: PBMCs. The receptor set was obtained from a young woman in good health and CMV-seropositive. CDR3s include the opening cysteine and the closing phenylalanine or tryptophan. Each record gives: D gene, J gene, V gene, clone size, CDR3 DNA, CDR3 protein. The D gene is left open where the match is weak. Clone size, where shown, is once, few, many, or a class for clones that have expanded.

d_call: .; j_call: TRBJ2-1; v_call: TRBV7-9; clone_size: .; cdr3_nt: TGTGCCAGCAGCTTAAGATCGACTAGAGACAATGAGCAGTTCTTC; cdr3_aa: CASSLRSTRDNEQFF
d_call: TRBD1; j_call: TRBJ1-5; v_call: TRBV5-1; clone_size: .; cdr3_nt: TGCGCCAGCAGCTTGGACCCGACAGGGGGAAGCAATCAGCCCCAGCATTTT; cdr3_aa: CASSLDPTGGSNQPQHF
d_call: TRBD1; j_call: TRBJ2-7; v_call: TRBV5-4; clone_size: .; cdr3_nt: TGTGCCAGCAGTCCCGGGACAGTCCGAGGCGAGCAGTACTTC; cdr3_aa: CASSPGTVRGEQYF
d_call: TRBD2; j_call: TRBJ2-3; v_call: TRBV10-3; clone_size: .; cdr3_nt: TGTGCCATCAGCATAGCGGGGGGCGGGGTAGCAGATACGCAGTATTTT; cdr3_aa: CAISIAGGGVADTQYF
d_call: .; j_call: TRBJ1-2; v_call: TRBV7-9; clone_size: .; cdr3_nt: TGTGCCAGCAGCTTAATGTCCTCTAACTATGGCTACACCTTC; cdr3_aa: CASSLMSSNYGYTF
d_call: TRBD2; j_call: TRBJ2-1; v_call: TRBV13; clone_size: once; cdr3_nt: TGTGCCAGCAGCATCCGACTAGCGGGAGGTGGGGAGCAGTTCTTC; cdr3_aa: CASSIRLAGGGEQFF
d_call: TRBD2; j_call: TRBJ2-5; v_call: TRBV5-1; clone_size: .; cdr3_nt: TGCGCCAGCAGCTGGGAACTAGCGCAGACCCAGTACTTC; cdr3_aa: CASSWELAQTQYF
d_call: .; j_call: TRBJ1-5; v_call: TRBV27; clone_size: .; cdr3_nt: TGTGCCAGCAGTGGAGGGGTGGAGGGTCAGCCCCAGCATTTT; cdr3_aa: CASSGGVEGQPQHF
d_call: .; j_call: TRBJ2-2; v_call: TRBV7-3; clone_size: .; cdr3_nt: TGTGCCAGCAGCTTGGGGCACAGGATGGGCCCACCGAACACCGGGGAGCTGTTTTTT; cdr3_aa: CASSLGHRMGPPNTGELFF
d_call: .; j_call: TRBJ2-3; v_call: TRBV6-5; clone_size: .; cdr3_nt: TGTGCCAGCAGTTACTATCTAGCCACAGATACGCAGTATTTT; cdr3_aa: CASSYYLATDTQYF
d_call: TRBD2; j_call: TRBJ2-5; v_call: TRBV4-1; clone_size: .; cdr3_nt: TGCGCCAGCAGCTCGGGAGGACTGGGTAAGCGCGAGACCCAGTACTTC; cdr3_aa: CASSSGGLGKRETQYF